This T cell receptor beta chain was sequenced for a study of T cells in localized non-small cell lung cancer. Study observations and caveats: Adjacent lung was found to contain a median roughly 58 of the top 100 tumor clones. Without multi-region sequencing, intratumor heterogeneity could not be excluded. Blood T cell density predicted longer survival; adjacent-lung clonality, shorter.

The V segment lost 3 bases and the J segment 3 bases; nucleotides outside the gene matches: 4. Germline lookup yields CDR1 LGHNA and CDR2 YSLEER. The CDR3 has 15 amino acids. On this clone: Its antigen remains unknown.

Profiling relied on immunoSEQ multiplex PCR, and the TCRdb table lists in-frame clones only, not all of them. The data show approximately 37,000 clones, around 90% seen once. The clonotype was recovered from a man aged 18-49 years with stage I lung adenocarcinoma. Sample: peripheral blood, taken before any cancer treatment. V and J are TRBV4-3 and TRBJ2-7, with TRBD1 matching 11 bases. The CDR3 nucleotides are TGCGCCAGCAGCCACCGGACAGGGGGCATCTACGAGCAGTACTTC. Translated, it gives CASSHRTGGIYEQYF.